The T cell receptor (beta chain) under discussion was sequenced for a study of T and B cells in COVID-19 patients. Study conclusions and caveats: Of roughly 2,000 TCR clusters found only in the recovered cohort, approximately 34 had low generation probability.

TRB was amplified from around 250-460 ng of blood genomic DNA. CDR3 length equals 13 residues. Germline V gives CDR1 LNHDA, CDR2 SQIVND (reference sequence). Between the trimmed V and J ends, which lost 3 bases and 0 bases, there was a span of 4 bases. BIOMED2 TRB-A/B primer pools were used in multiplex TRB PCR. One entry per CDR3 protein, called by TCRdb with MiXCR from the multiplex PCR reads. Here the sample spans approximately 4,100 distinct CDR3 sequences, about 24% being singletons. By proportion, this clonotype is large (0.1 to 1%). Antigen: not known. This chain links TRBV19 with TRBJ2-3; D ambiguous. Sequencing was performed on blood. This sequence was found in a human donor with active COVID-19. CDR3 loop: CASSIASTDTQYF. CDR3 DNA sequence: TGTGCCAGTAGTATTGCCAGCACAGATACGCAGTATTTT.